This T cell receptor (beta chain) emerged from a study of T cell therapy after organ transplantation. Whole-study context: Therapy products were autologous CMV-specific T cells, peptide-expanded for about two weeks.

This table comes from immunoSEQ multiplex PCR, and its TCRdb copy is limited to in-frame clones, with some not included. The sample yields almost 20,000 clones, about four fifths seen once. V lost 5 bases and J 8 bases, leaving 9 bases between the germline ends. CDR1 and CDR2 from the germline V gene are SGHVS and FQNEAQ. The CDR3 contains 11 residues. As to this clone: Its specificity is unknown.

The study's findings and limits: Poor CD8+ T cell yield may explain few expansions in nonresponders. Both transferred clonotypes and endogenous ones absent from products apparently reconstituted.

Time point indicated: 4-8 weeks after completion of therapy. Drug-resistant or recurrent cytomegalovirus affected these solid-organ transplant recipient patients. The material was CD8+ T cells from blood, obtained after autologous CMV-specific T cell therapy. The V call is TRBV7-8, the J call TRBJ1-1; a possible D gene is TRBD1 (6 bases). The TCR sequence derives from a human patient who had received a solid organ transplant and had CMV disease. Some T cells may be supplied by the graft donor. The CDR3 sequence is CASSQGMEAFF. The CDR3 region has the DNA TGTGCCAGCAGCCAGGGGATGGAAGCTTTCTTT.